The 32 T cell receptor beta chains presented below share a single source sample, sequenced in a study of early T cells in non-severe SARS-CoV-2 infection. Using its own MiXCR run on the 5' RACE reads, TCRdb lists one record per CDR3 protein. The sample records tens of thousands of distinct CDR3 sequences, more than 4% being singletons. Sequenced material: whole blood, taken at baseline. These receptors all stem from an adult who was a healthcare worker with PCR-confirmed SARS-CoV-2 infection or an uninfected control (not recorded which).

This clonotype appeared a few times. This rearrangement joins TRBV12-3 or TRBV12-4 to TRBJ2-2; D gene ambiguous. V was pared by 2 bases and J by 4 bases, with 11 bases between. There are 15 residues in the CDR3. CDR3 sequence: CASSLFRPGTGELFF. The CDR3 DNA follows: TGTGCCAGCAGTTTATTCCGTCCGGGCACCGGGGAGCTGTTTTTT.

The rearrangement links TRBV1 to TRBJ2-1; TRBD2 reflects the table's D call only, with no check against the DNA. TRBV1 corresponds to a pseudogene. The length of the CDR3 is 18 residues. CDR3 sequence: CTSSQFMGGRPTSNEQFF. For the CDR3, the DNA is TGCACCAGCAGCCAATTTATGGGCGGGAGACCTACTTCCAATGAGCAGTTCTTC.

This clonotype was recorded at least ten times. The chain links TRBV7-8 to TRBJ1-1; D remains unclear. Deletions cut 4 bases from V and 3 bases from J, with 12 bases between. CDR3 length: 14 amino acids. Looked up from germline, CDR1 is SGHVS and CDR2 is FQNEAQ. CDR3 sequence reads: CASSSFRAHTEAFF. The DNA for the CDR3 is TGTGCCAGCAGCTCGTTCCGGGCCCACACTGAAGCTTTCTTT.

The chain recombines TRBV3-1 with TRBJ1-6, with D unclear. The CDR3 is made up of 14 amino acids. Trimming pared 0 bases from V and 11 bases from J, leaving 11 bases between. The germline gives CDR1 LGHDT, CDR2 YNNKEL (reference sequence). DNA of the CDR3: TGTGCCAGCAGCCAAGATTCAGGCCGGGCACCCCTCCACTTT. This gives the protein CASSQDSGRAPLHF.

This clonotype was counted many times. This chain connects TRBV18 to TRBJ1-2; D is ambiguous. The length of the CDR3 is 15 residues. V shed 2 bases and J shed 4 bases, with 14 bases lying between them. Germline V gene data show CDR1 as KGHSH and CDR2 as LQKENI. CDR3 protein: CASSPTTVLSYGYTF. In DNA form, the CDR3 reads TGTGCCAGCTCACCAACCACAGTCCTGAGCTATGGCTACACCTTC. The full variable domain, rest sourced from reference TRBV18 and TRBJ1-2, is NAGVMQNPRHLVRRRGQEARLRCSPMKGHSHVYWYRQLPEEGLKFMVYLQKENIIDESGMPKERFSAEFPKEGPSILRIQQVVRGDSAAYFCASSPTTVLSYGYTFGSGTRLTVV.

This clonotype showed up many times. The rearrangement links TRBV15 to TRBJ2-7, with 15 bases fitting TRBD2. Unmatched junction bases numbered 3, after V lost 7 bases and J lost 5 bases. There are 14 residues in the CDR3. CDR1 is LNHNV and CDR2 is YYDKDF in the germline V gene (reference sequence). CDR3: CATTGLAGGDEQYF. Here the CDR3 DNA reads TGTGCCACCACGGGACTAGCGGGAGGTGACGAGCAGTACTTC.

The CDR3 protein is CASSFVAGVFYEQYF. The DNA for the CDR3 is TGTGCCAGCAGTTTCGTAGCGGGAGTGTTCTACGAGCAGTACTTC. This chain joins TRBV28 and TRBJ2-7; 9 bases map to TRBD2. The CDR3 consists of 15 residues. Germline CDR1 is MDHEN and CDR2 is SYDVKM. J lost 3 bases, V lost 3 bases, and 6 bases had no gene match.

This clonotype appeared many times. The V gene is TRBV7-2, the J gene TRBJ2-1, with a possible D match to TRBD2 (6 bases). CDR1 is SGHTA and CDR2 is FQGNSA in the germline V gene. The germline V and J ends were trimmed by 8 bases and 9 bases, with 11 bases remaining between them. The CDR3 consists of 11 residues. CDR3 protein: CASRLGPEQFF. The DNA for the CDR3 is TGTGCCAGCCGACTAGGCCCTGAGCAGTTCTTC.

V gene TRBV28 combines with J gene TRBJ1-5; possibly TRBD1 for D (5 bases). Germline CDR1 reads MDHEN; CDR2 reads SYDVKM. This CDR3 region has 14 residues. Trimming left V 5 bases short and J 2 bases short, with 10 bases between. The CDR3 DNA reads as TGTGCCAGCAGTCCGTTAGGGGGCAATCAGCCCCAGCATTTT. Protein product: CASSPLGGNQPQHF.

At least ten counts were recorded for this clonotype. The chain has TRBV20-1 and TRBJ1-1; D ambiguous. The germline V gene encodes CDR1 DFQATT and CDR2 SNEGSKA (reference sequence). The CDR3 extends over 14 amino acids. V was clipped by 4 bases and J by 0 bases, with 12 bases between them. CDR3 bases: TGCAGTGCTACCCCTCCGACACTGAACACTGAAGCTTTCTTT. This encodes CSATPPTLNTEAFF.

This clonotype was observed at least ten times. This sequence joins TRBV6-5 and TRBJ2-1; no firm D call. Trimming took off 6 bases at V and 7 bases at J, with 13 bases between the two ends. Germline loops: CDR1 MNHEY, CDR2 SVGAGI. The CDR3 runs to 13 residues. CDR3: CASSRTLDNEQFF. DNA of the CDR3: TGTGCCAGCAGCCGCACTCTGGATAATGAGCAGTTCTTC.

This clonotype was picked up many times. The rearrangement joins TRBV27 to TRBJ2-7; D not certain. V was trimmed by 3 bases and J by 6 bases, leaving 12 bases between them. The CDR3 is 13 amino acids. Germline V gene lookup returns CDR1 MNHEY and CDR2 SMNVEV (reference sequence). The CDR3 DNA is TGTGCCAGCAGTTTTAAGGAAACGGGCGAGCAGTACTTC. Its translation: CASSFKETGEQYF.

This clonotype was counted between two and nine times. The genes are TRBV12-3 or TRBV12-4 and TRBJ1-1; D possibly corresponds to TRBD1 (5 bases). Trimming took off 2 bases at V and 4 bases at J, with 11 bases between the two ends. The CDR3 is 14 residues long. CDR3 DNA sequence: TGTGCCAGCAGTTTAACCCGGGGGACCACTGAAGCTTTCTTT. Translated, it gives CASSLTRGTTEAFF.

At least ten counts were recorded for this clonotype. The V gene is TRBV12-3 or TRBV12-4, the J gene TRBJ1-5, with D possibly being TRBD1 (5 bases). V gave up 3 bases and J gave up 3 bases, with 6 bases separating them. The length of the CDR3 is 13 residues. The CDR3 region is CASSLGPNQPQHF. The CDR3 DNA follows: TGTGCCAGCAGTTTGGGACCCAATCAGCCCCAGCATTTT.

This clonotype was counted only a few times. The chain couples TRBV19 to TRBJ2-7, with 10 nucleotides matching TRBD1. This CDR3 spans 14 amino acids. V trimming: 9 bases; J trimming: 2 bases; junction bases outside the gene matches: 7. From germline, CDR1 is LNHDA and CDR2 SQIVND (reference sequence). In DNA, the CDR3 is TGTGCCAGCCAACGGGACAGGGGCACCTACGAGCAGTACTTC. Translated, it gives CASQRDRGTYEQYF.

This clonotype was recorded a few times. The V call is TRBV10-3, the J call TRBJ1-2; a possible D gene is TRBD1 (5 bases). CDR3 length equals 13 residues. Trimming removed 4 bases from V and 4 bases from J, with 10 bases in between. CDR1 and CDR2 from the germline V gene are ENHRY and SYGVKD. This chain's CDR3 is CAISALGVYGYTF. The DNA for the CDR3 is TGTGCCATCAGTGCGCTAGGGGTCTATGGCTACACCTTC.

The V call is TRBV27, the J call TRBJ2-7; the D gene could be TRBD1 or TRBD2 (5 bases each). CDR1 and CDR2 (germline): MNHEY, SMNVEV (reference sequence). Trimming pared 4 bases from V and 3 bases from J, leaving 10 bases between. The CDR3 consists of 13 residues. The DNA for the CDR3 is TGTGCCAGCAGTTCCCCTGGGGGCTACGAGCAGTACTTC. This encodes CASSSPGGYEQYF.

Many counts were recorded for this clonotype. The chain uses TRBV29-1 and TRBJ1-2; D may be TRBD1 (5 bases). The ends were cut back, 0 bases at V and 7 bases at J, with 15 bases in the middle. Per germline, CDR1 SQVTM and CDR2 ANQGSEA. This CDR3 is 14 amino acids long. DNA for the CDR3: TGCAGCGTTGAAGATCAAAGGACACTCCTTGGCTACACCTTC. This gives the protein CSVEDQRTLLGYTF.

This clonotype was picked up many times. The J gene is TRBJ1-2, the V gene TRBV4-1; D not certain. With 1 base removed from V and 7 bases from J, the gap between germline ends came to 19 bases. CDR3 length equals 16 residues. Germline CDR1 and CDR2: MGHRA and YSYEKL. CDR3 in DNA: TGCGCCAGCAGCCAAGTTCACCGGGCGGCAGGCAGTGGCTACACCTTC. Encoded protein: CASSQVHRAAGSGYTF.

This clonotype was detected a few times. The V gene is TRBV6-5, the J gene TRBJ2-2; 7 nucleotides align to TRBD2. The CDR3 has 15 amino acids. V shed 0 bases and J 9 bases; nucleotides not matched to a gene: 7. Germline values: CDR1 MNHEY, CDR2 SVGAGI. DNA of the CDR3: TGTGCCAGCAGTTACTCGAATCGCGGGAGTAGGGAGCTGTTTTTT. It encodes CASSYSNRGSRELFF.

This clonotype showed up just a few times. The chain has TRBV6-1 and TRBJ2-1, with D possibly matching TRBD1 (5 bases). The CDR3 runs 14 residues. V was pared by 8 bases and J by 0 bases, with 11 bases between. Germline CDR1 is MNHNS and CDR2 is SASEGT. The CDR3 loop is CASLSRGSYNEQFF. The CDR3 coding sequence is TGTGCCAGCCTTAGTAGGGGCTCCTACAATGAGCAGTTCTTC.

This clonotype was seen a handful of times. V usage is TRBV20-1 and J usage is TRBJ2-7, with D perhaps matching TRBD1 (6 bases). CDR1 DFQATT and CDR2 SNEGSKA come from the germline V gene (reference sequence). The V end lost 5 bases, the J end lost 1 base, and 12 bases lay between the germline ends. The CDR3 runs 13 residues. The chain's CDR3 is CSAHGTSSYEQYF. As DNA, the CDR3 is TGCAGTGCTCACGGGACATCATCCTACGAGCAGTACTTC.

This clonotype was detected ten times or more. The chain uses TRBV28 and TRBJ2-7, with TRBD1 as a possible D gene (6 bases). V shed 6 bases and J shed 5 bases, with 11 bases lying between them. The germline CDR1 and CDR2 sequences are MDHEN and SYDVKM. The CDR3 is 12 amino acids. CDR3 residues: CASSLGGHEQYF. In DNA form, the CDR3 reads TGTGCCAGCAGCCTAGGGGGACACGAGCAGTACTTC.

The V call is TRBV4-1, the J call TRBJ1-5; D call uncertain. This CDR3 has 14 residues. V shed 0 bases and J shed 1 base, with 4 bases lying between them. Germline CDR1 and CDR2: MGHRA and YSYEKL. The CDR3 DNA reads as TGCGCCAGCAGCCAAGACAACAGCAATCAGCCCCAGCATTTT. It translates to CASSQDNSNQPQHF.

This clonotype was recorded many times. V is TRBV6-1 and J is TRBJ1-2; D call uncertain. The V gene's germline CDR1 is MNHNS and CDR2 SASEGT. The CDR3 runs to 13 residues. Trimming stripped 3 bases from V and 4 bases from J, with 9 bases between. As DNA, the CDR3 is TGTGCCAGCAGTGAGGCAGGACCCTATGGCTACACCTTC. It translates to CASSEAGPYGYTF.

This clonotype has a count of ten or more. The chain is built from TRBV6-5 and TRBJ2-7; 9 bases map to TRBD1. Trimming cost V 2 bases and J 6 bases; bases outside gene matches: 5. CDR3 length: 14 amino acids. Germline assignment: CDR1 MNHEY and CDR2 SVGAGI. CDR3 loop: CASSYTGQGLEQYF. DNA of the CDR3: TGTGCCAGCAGTTACACGGGACAGGGACTCGAGCAGTACTTC.

Many counts were recorded for this clonotype. The CDR3 bases are TGTGCCAGCAGCTTGCGCGGGAGGGCCGATAGCTACGAGCAGTACTTC. Its protein product is CASSLRGRADSYEQYF. The genes are TRBV13 and TRBJ2-7; 9 bases align to TRBD2. The germline V gene has CDR1 PRHDT and CDR2 FYEKMQ (reference sequence). CDR3 length equals 16 residues. Unmatched junction bases numbered 9, after V lost 3 bases and J lost 3 bases. The full variable domain, in which reference TRBV13 and TRBJ2-7 provide the parts outside the CDR3, is AAGVIQSPRHLIKEKRETATLKCYPIPRHDTVYWYQQGPGQDPQFLISFYEKMQSDKGSIPDRFSAQQFSDYHSELNMSSLELGDSALYFCASSLRGRADSYEQYFGPGTRLTVT.

About this clonotype itself: A much larger clone is a single base away; this may be a read error. The CDR3 DNA is TGTGCCAGCAGCCTATACCGGGACAGGGTAGGGACCTACAATGAGCGGTTCTTC. It encodes CASSLYRDRVGTYNERFF. The gene calls are TRBV11-2 and TRBJ2-1; 9 nucleotides agree with TRBD1. This CDR3 has 18 residues. Germline V gives CDR1 SGHAT, CDR2 FQNNGV.

Ten or more counts support this clonotype. The CDR3 coding sequence is TGTGCCAGCAGTGATAACAATGAGCAGTTCTTC. The encoded protein is CASSDNNEQFF. The chain has TRBV28 and TRBJ2-1, with no clear D. Germline CDR1 and CDR2: MDHEN and SYDVKM. CDR3 length: 11 amino acids. Trimming shortened V by 5 bases and J by 5 bases, and 4 bases separated the two germline ends.

This clonotype has just a few counts. CDR3 residues: CASSQVGGTYEQYF. The DNA of the CDR3 is TGCGCCAGCAGCCAAGTTGGGGGCACCTACGAGCAGTACTTC. The chain is built from TRBV4-1 and TRBJ2-7; possibly TRBD1 for D (6 bases). Trimming stripped 1 base from V and 2 bases from J, with 9 bases between. Germline lookup yields CDR1 MGHRA and CDR2 YSYEKL. This CDR3 has 14 residues.

The genes are TRBV19 and TRBJ1-2; D is uncertain. The CDR3 consists of 13 residues. Germline loops: CDR1 LNHDA, CDR2 SQIVND (reference sequence). Trimming removed 8 bases from V and 0 bases from J, with 10 bases in between. The DNA for the CDR3 is TGTGCCAGTGGAAACGGAGCTAACTATGGCTACACCTTC. This sequence encodes CASGNGANYGYTF. Variable domain in full (rest from reference TRBV19 and TRBJ1-2): DGGITQSPKYLFRKEGQNVTLSCEQNLNHDAMYWYRQDPGQGLRLIYYSQIVNDFQKGDIAEGYSVSREKKESFPLTVTSAQKNPTAFYLCASGNGANYGYTFGSGTRLTVV.

This clonotype has ten or more counts. CDR3 coding DNA: TGTGCCACCAGCTCTAAAGAGGCGCTCCCCGGGGATACGCAGTATTTT. It is translated as CATSSKEALPGDTQYF. The chain carries TRBV15 and TRBJ2-3; the D is unclear. This CDR3 is built from 16 residues. Germline V gives CDR1 LNHNV, CDR2 YYDKDF (reference sequence). The V end lost 5 bases, the J end lost 6 bases, and 21 bases lay between the germline ends.